The 6 T cell receptor beta chains listed next were all sequenced from one sample in a study of blood T cells in healthy people across ages. The second PCR ran about 6 to 12 cycles with a sample-barcoded 5' primer and J-beta primers. TCRdb independently ran MiXCR on the 5' RACE reads; one entry per CDR3 protein. In the table there are about 720,000 distinct CDR3 sequences, about 20% of which are singletons. The specimen was blood. Receptors originate from a man between 65 and 85 years old in good health.

The chain couples TRBV6-6 to TRBJ2-6; unclear D gene. The length of the CDR3 is 13 residues. Germline V gives CDR1 MNHNY, CDR2 SVGAGI (reference sequence). The V gene lost 10 bases and the J gene lost 4 bases, with 11 bases spanning the gap. DNA for the CDR3: TGTGCCACCTACATGGGAGGGGCCAACGTCCTGACTTTC. Encoded protein: CATYMGGANVLTF.

This chain links TRBV7-9 with TRBJ1-2; D uncertain. CDR3 length: 14 residues. With 1 base removed from V and 5 bases from J, the gap between germline ends came to 11 bases. Germline CDR1 SEHNR, CDR2 FQNEAQ (reference sequence). In DNA form, the CDR3 reads TGTGCCAGCAGCTTAGATCAGTTGGGGTATGGCTACACCTTC. Its protein is CASSLDQLGYGYTF. Looking up the rest from reference TRBV7-9 and TRBJ1-2 gives the full variable domain: DTGVSQNPRHKITKRGQNVTFRCDPISEHNRLYWYRQTLGQGPEFLTYFQNEAQLEKSRLLSDRFSAERPKGSFSTLEIQRTEQGDSAMYLCASSLDQLGYGYTFGSGTRLTVV.

This chain links TRBV6-5 with TRBJ1-2; D not resolved. Germline V gene lookup returns CDR1 MNHEY and CDR2 SVGAGI. CDR3 size: 14 residues. V lost 6 bases, J lost 3 bases, and 14 bases lay in between. CDR3 DNA: TGTGCCAGCAGCCAGGCTGGTTGGGACTATGGCTACACCTTC. Residues: CASSQAGWDYGYTF.

This clonotype was seen a few times. The rearrangement joins TRBV20-1 to TRBJ2-7, with 10 nucleotides matching TRBD2. CDR3 length: 19 residues. Germline CDR1 DFQATT, CDR2 SNEGSKA (reference sequence). The DNA for the CDR3 is TGCTCTCTGAGTCTTAATGCGGCTAGCGGGAGTTATAAATCCTACGAGCAGTACGTC. Translated, it gives CSLSLNAASGSYKSYEQYV.

This chain uses TRBV9 with TRBJ2-5; tentative D call: TRBD2 (6 bases). Trimming left V 0 bases short and J 5 bases short, with 14 bases between. This CDR3 has 15 residues. CDR1 is SGDLS, CDR2 YYNGEE, per germline. DNA for the CDR3: TGTGCCAGCAGCGTAGAGAGCGGGTCCTGGGAGACCCAGTACTTC. Amino acid sequence: CASSVESGSWETQYF.

This clonotype was seen only a few times. The J gene is TRBJ1-4, the V gene TRBV20-1, with D possibly matching TRBD1 (5 bases). Per the germline V gene, CDR1 is DFQATT and CDR2 is SNEGSKA (reference sequence). This CDR3 region has 16 residues. V gave up 6 bases and J gave up 8 bases, with 25 bases separating them. CDR3 protein: CSARPSAGTLREKLFF. CDR3 coding DNA: TGCAGTGCCAGACCTAGCGCGGGGACGTTACGGGAAAAACTGTTTTTT.